The 6 T cell receptor beta chains given below trace back to one sample, sequenced in a study of identical twins. TCRdb reprocessed the 5' RACE reads via MiXCR and lists one record per CDR3 protein. This table holds some 590,000 distinct CDR3 sequences, 9.5% to 10% found once. These data also formed part of another study, on yellow fever vaccine responses in identical twins.

Source material: PBMCs. Receptors were obtained from a woman aged 18-29 years in good health.

This clonotype was observed at least ten times. The chain employs TRBV7-9 and TRBJ1-2; D not certain. Between the trimmed V and J ends, which lost 6 bases and 3 bases, there was a span of 11 bases. The CDR3 totals 13 residues. The V gene's germline CDR1 is SEHNR and CDR2 FQNEAQ (reference sequence). CDR3 in amino acids: CASRSAVYYGYTF. The CDR3 DNA reads TGTGCCAGCAGGTCGGCTGTTTACTATGGCTACACCTTC.

The table lists this clonotype with many counts. V usage is TRBV29-1 and J usage is TRBJ2-1; 7 bases line up with TRBD1. The J segment lost 9 bases and the V segment lost 4 bases, leaving 6 bases of the junction unmatched. Germline V lookup: CDR1 SQVTM, CDR2 ANQGSEA. The CDR3 contains 12 residues. In DNA form, the CDR3 reads TGCAGCGTTGGACAGGGTAGTGGTGAGCAGTTCTTC. Protein product: CSVGQGSGEQFF.

V is TRBV6-5 and J is TRBJ1-6, with 8 bases lining up with TRBD1. Germline V gene data show CDR1 as MNHEY and CDR2 as SVGAGI. CDR3 length: 19 amino acids. Trimming removed 0 bases from V and 7 bases from J; junction bases left unmatched: 14. Here the CDR3 reads CASSYSIGDRRGANSPLHF. CDR3 DNA sequence: TGTGCCAGCAGTTACTCGATTGGGGACAGGAGGGGCGCAAATTCACCCCTCCACTTT.

This clonotype was detected a few times. V gene TRBV25-1 combines with J gene TRBJ2-1; tentatively, D is TRBD2 (6 bases). The germline V gene encodes CDR1 MGHDK and CDR2 SYGVNS. The CDR3 loop spans 16 amino acids. The ends were cut back, 4 bases at V and 2 bases at J, with 15 bases in the middle. Here the CDR3 DNA reads TGTGCCAGCAGTGCCTCTTCTGGCGGGACCTACAATGAGCAGTTCTTC. It yields the protein CASSASSGGTYNEQFF.

This sequence joins TRBV11-2 and TRBJ1-2; D gene ambiguous. This CDR3 has 15 residues. Looked up from germline, CDR1 is SGHAT and CDR2 is FQNNGV. The V and J ends lost 1 base and 1 base respectively, with 10 bases between them. The CDR3 bases are TGTGCCAGCAGCTTAGGGACGGGGTATAACTATGGCTACACCTTC. Translation: CASSLGTGYNYGYTF.

This clonotype was recorded only once. The gene calls are TRBV30 and TRBJ2-6, with D possibly matching TRBD2 (5 bases). Germline loops: CDR1 GTSNPN, CDR2 SVGIG (reference sequence). The CDR3 sequence is 14 residues long. Trimming took 4 bases from V and 2 from J, leaving 9 bases between them. The CDR3 region has the DNA TGTGCCTGGACTGGACTGACTGGGGCCAACGTCCTGACTTTC. Protein: CAWTGLTGANVLTF.